The 11 T cell receptor beta chains given below trace back to one sample, sequenced in a study of T-cell reconstitution after alpha-beta-depleted transplantation in children. Unique molecular identifiers featured in how the TCRbeta library was prepared. MiXCR was run by TCRdb on the PCR reads, yielding one entry per CDR3 protein. The data contain approximately 230,000 distinct CDR3 sequences, around 25% of them seen just once; the ten biggest clones take up approximately 2.5%. Sample: PBMCs, taken before TCRalphabeta/CD19-depleted stem cell transplant. The receptors stem from a girl aged 2-15 years with Fanconi anemia, due to receive a stem cell transplant.

The chain couples TRBV28 to TRBJ2-1; 10 bases map to TRBD2. The CDR3 is 16 residues long. V was clipped by 1 base and J by 9 bases; unmatched bases: 9. Germline V gene data show CDR1 as MDHEN and CDR2 as SYDVKM. CDR3 sequence reads: CASSLSVAGGPGEQFF. DNA of the CDR3: TGTGCCAGCAGTTTATCGGTAGCGGGAGGTCCTGGTGAGCAGTTCTTC.

The chain is built from TRBV9 and TRBJ2-1; a weak D match, TRBD2 (5 bases). With 3 bases removed from V and 12 bases from J, the gap between germline ends came to 16 bases. The length of the CDR3 is 13 residues. CDR1 and CDR2 (germline): SGDLS, YYNGEE. Here the CDR3 reads CASSGVSERVQFF. CDR3 DNA: TGTGCCAGCAGCGGGGTGTCAGAGAGGGTGCAGTTCTTC.

This clonotype was counted many times. The chain recombines TRBV20-1 with TRBJ2-3; D is undetermined. Germline CDR1 DFQATT, CDR2 SNEGSKA (reference sequence). The CDR3 is made up of 14 amino acids. The V gene lost 3 bases and the J gene lost 2 bases, with 12 bases spanning the gap. CDR3 sequence reads: CSASLSSATDTQYF. CDR3 nucleotides: TGCAGTGCTAGTCTGAGTTCCGCCACAGATACGCAGTATTTT.

V gene TRBV7-2 combines with J gene TRBJ1-5; 7 positions agree with TRBD1. The V gene end was trimmed by 5 bases and the J gene end by 3 bases; junction bases not matched to a gene: 10. CDR3 length: 16 amino acids. CDR1 is SGHTA and CDR2 is FQGNSA in the germline V gene. The CDR3: CASSNPRTGFNQPQHF. CDR3 nucleotides: TGTGCCAGCAGCAACCCCCGGACAGGCTTCAATCAGCCCCAGCATTTT.

This clonotype was picked up many times. V gene TRBV5-4 combines with J gene TRBJ2-3, with 12 positions matching TRBD2. The germline CDR1 and CDR2 sequences are SGHNT and YYREEE (reference sequence). The length of the CDR3 is 19 residues. V was clipped by 0 bases and J by 0 bases; unmatched bases: 8. As DNA, the CDR3 is TGTGCCAGCAGCTTGGAACTAGCGGGAGGCCGGACTAGCACAGATACGCAGTATTTT. It is translated as CASSLELAGGRTSTDTQYF.

This clonotype was picked up a small number of times. The rearrangement links TRBV20-1 to TRBJ2-7; D is unclear. The CDR3 sequence is 13 residues long. Trimming pared 1 base from V and 0 bases from J, leaving 7 bases between. Per the germline V gene, CDR1 is DFQATT and CDR2 is SNEGSKA (reference sequence). CDR3 DNA: TGCAGTGCTAGAGGTGTCAGCTCCTACGAGCAGTACTTC. Amino acid sequence: CSARGVSSYEQYF.

The V and J genes are TRBV10-3 and TRBJ1-6; maybe TRBD1 (6 bases). V was pared by 6 bases and J by 4 bases, with 13 bases between. Per germline, CDR1 ENHRY and CDR2 SYGVKD. This CDR3 has 15 amino acids. CDR3 nucleotide sequence: TGTGCCATCAGCGAGGGGGGTGAATATAATTCACCCCTCCACTTT. Amino acid sequence: CAISEGGEYNSPLHF.

This clonotype was recorded at least ten times. The CDR3 DNA sequence: TGCAGCGTTGCTACACGCTCCTACAATGAGCAGTTCTTC. Its translation: CSVATRSYNEQFF. The chain recombines TRBV29-1 with TRBJ2-1; no definite D call. The CDR3 spans 13 residues. The V end lost 4 bases, the J end lost 0 bases, and 7 bases lay between the germline ends. Germline loops: CDR1 SQVTM, CDR2 ANQGSEA.

In its sample, this clonotype was seen a few times. The rearrangement links TRBV20-1 to TRBJ2-3, with 8 positions matching TRBD1. The V and J ends lost 3 bases and 4 bases, in that order; junction bases with no gene match: 3. Germline V CDR1 and CDR2: DFQATT, SNEGSKA (reference sequence). There are 13 residues in the CDR3. CDR3 coding DNA: TGCAGTGCTAGCCAACAGGGGGCAGATACGCAGTATTTT. Translation: CSASQQGADTQYF.

The rearrangement links TRBV7-2 to TRBJ2-4, with TRBD2 identical over 8 bases. Germline CDR1 SGHTA, CDR2 FQGNSA. Germline trimming cut 4 bases from V and 0 bases from J; bases unmatched to any gene: 5. The CDR3 is 16 residues long. CDR3 sequence: CASSYQAGVAKNIQYF. The CDR3 bases are TGTGCCAGCAGCTATCAAGCGGGGGTAGCCAAAAACATTCAGTACTTC.

Points on this clonotype: The conserved phenylalanine or tryptophan normally closing the CDR3 is absent here, so this likely arose from a read error. The V gene is TRBV29-1, the J gene TRBJ1-1; 7 bases map to TRBD1. V dropped 5 bases and J dropped 0; count of bases not matched to a gene: 3. Germline V lookup: CDR1 SQVTM, CDR2 ANQGSEA. This CDR3 region has 13 residues. The CDR3: CSVSQGVNTEAFS. CDR3 nucleotides: TGCAGCGTTAGCCAGGGGGTGAACACTGAAGCTTTCTCT.